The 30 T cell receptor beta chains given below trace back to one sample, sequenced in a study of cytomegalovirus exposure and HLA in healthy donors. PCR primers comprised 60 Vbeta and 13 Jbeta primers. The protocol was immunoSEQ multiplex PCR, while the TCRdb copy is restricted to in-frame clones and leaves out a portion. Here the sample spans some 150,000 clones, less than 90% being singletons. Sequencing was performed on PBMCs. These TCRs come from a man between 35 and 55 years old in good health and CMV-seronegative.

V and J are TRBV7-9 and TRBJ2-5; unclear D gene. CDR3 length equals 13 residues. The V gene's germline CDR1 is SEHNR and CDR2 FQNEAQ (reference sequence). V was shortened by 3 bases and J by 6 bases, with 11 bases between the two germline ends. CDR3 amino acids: CASSFRWWQTQYF. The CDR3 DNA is TGTGCCAGCAGCTTTCGATGGTGGCAGACCCAGTACTTC. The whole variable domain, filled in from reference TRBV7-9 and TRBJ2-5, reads DTGVSQNPRHKITKRGQNVTFRCDPISEHNRLYWYRQTLGQGPEFLTYFQNEAQLEKSRLLSDRFSAERPKGSFSTLEIQRTEQGDSAMYLCASSFRWWQTQYFGPGTRLLVL.

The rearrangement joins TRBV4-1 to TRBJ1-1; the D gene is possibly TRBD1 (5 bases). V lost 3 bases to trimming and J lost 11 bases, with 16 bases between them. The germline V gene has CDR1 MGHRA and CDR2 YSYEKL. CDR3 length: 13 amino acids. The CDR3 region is CASSQARGLRAFF. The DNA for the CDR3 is TGCGCCAGCAGCCAGGCGCGGGGACTTCGCGCTTTCTTT.

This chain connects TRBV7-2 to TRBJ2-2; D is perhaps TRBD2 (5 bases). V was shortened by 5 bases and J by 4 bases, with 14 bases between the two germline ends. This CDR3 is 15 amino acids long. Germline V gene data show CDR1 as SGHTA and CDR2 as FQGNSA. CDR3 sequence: CASSLGYGGTGELFF. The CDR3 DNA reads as TGTGCCAGCAGCCTAGGTTACGGAGGCACCGGGGAGCTGTTTTTT.

CDR3 nucleotide sequence: TGTGCCAGCAGCCCCCGGACAGGGAATACTGAAGCTTTCTTT. Translation: CASSPRTGNTEAFF. The gene calls are TRBV11-2 and TRBJ1-1; 8 nucleotides agree with TRBD1. Germline V gene data show CDR1 as SGHAT and CDR2 as FQNNGV. V was pared by 5 bases and J by 5 bases, with 7 bases of the junction left unmatched. This CDR3 comprises 14 residues.

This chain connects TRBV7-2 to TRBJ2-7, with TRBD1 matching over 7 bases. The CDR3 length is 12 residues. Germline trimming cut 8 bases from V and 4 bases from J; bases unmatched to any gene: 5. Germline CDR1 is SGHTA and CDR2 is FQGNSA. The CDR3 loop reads CASGQATYEQYF. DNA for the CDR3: TGTGCCAGCGGACAGGCCACTTACGAGCAGTACTTC.

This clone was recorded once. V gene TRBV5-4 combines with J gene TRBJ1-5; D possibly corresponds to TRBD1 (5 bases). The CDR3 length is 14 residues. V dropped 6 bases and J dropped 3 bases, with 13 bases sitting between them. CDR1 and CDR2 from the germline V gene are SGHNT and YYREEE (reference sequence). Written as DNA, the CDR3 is TGTGCCAGCAATCTCAGGGCCCTCAATCAGCCCCAGCATTTT. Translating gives CASNLRALNQPQHF.

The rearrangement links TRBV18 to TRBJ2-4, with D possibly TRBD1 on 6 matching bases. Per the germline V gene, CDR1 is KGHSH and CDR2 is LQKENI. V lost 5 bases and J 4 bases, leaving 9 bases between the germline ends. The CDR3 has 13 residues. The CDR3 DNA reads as TGTGCCAGCTCAGCAGGGGAGAAAAACATTCAGTACTTC. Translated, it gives CASSAGEKNIQYF.

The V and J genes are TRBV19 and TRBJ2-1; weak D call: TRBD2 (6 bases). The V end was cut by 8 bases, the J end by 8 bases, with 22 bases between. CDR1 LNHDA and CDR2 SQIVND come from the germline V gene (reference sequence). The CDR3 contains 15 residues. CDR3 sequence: CASGTRLTDKYEQFF. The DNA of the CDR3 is TGTGCCAGTGGGACTCGGCTAACCGACAAATATGAGCAGTTCTTC.

CDR3 sequence: CASSLTGRDTEAFF. DNA for the CDR3: TGTGCCAGCAGCTTGACAGGGCGGGACACTGAAGCTTTCTTT. The chain links TRBV11-2 to TRBJ1-1, with 7 nucleotides matching TRBD1. With V trimmed by 3 bases and J by 3 bases, 4 bases remained unmatched. The CDR3 extends over 14 amino acids. The germline CDR1 and CDR2 sequences are SGHAT and FQNNGV.

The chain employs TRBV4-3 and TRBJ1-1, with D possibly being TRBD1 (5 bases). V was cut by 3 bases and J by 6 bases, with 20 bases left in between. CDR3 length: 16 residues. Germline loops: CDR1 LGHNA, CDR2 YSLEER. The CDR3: CASSQADRSYGAEAFF. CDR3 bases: TGCGCCAGCAGCCAGGCCGACAGATCTTATGGGGCTGAAGCTTTCTTT.

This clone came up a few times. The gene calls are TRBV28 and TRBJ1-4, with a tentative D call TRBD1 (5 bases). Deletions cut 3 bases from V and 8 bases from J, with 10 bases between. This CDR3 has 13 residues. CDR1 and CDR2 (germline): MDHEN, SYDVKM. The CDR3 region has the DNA TGTGCCAGCAGTTTTTCCCGGGGGGAAAAACTGTTTTTT. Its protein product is CASSFSRGEKLFF.

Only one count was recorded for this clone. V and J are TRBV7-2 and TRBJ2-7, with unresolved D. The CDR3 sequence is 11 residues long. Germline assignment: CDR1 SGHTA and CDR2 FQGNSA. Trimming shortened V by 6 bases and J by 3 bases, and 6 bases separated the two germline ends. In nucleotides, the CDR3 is TGTGCCAGCAGATCCGGCTACGAGCAGTACTTC. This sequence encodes CASRSGYEQYF.

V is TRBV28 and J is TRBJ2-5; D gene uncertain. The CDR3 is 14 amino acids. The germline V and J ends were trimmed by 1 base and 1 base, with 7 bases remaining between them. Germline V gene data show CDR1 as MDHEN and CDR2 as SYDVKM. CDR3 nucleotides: TGTGCCAGCAGTTTATTAGGAGTCCAAGAGACCCAGTACTTC. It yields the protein CASSLLGVQETQYF.

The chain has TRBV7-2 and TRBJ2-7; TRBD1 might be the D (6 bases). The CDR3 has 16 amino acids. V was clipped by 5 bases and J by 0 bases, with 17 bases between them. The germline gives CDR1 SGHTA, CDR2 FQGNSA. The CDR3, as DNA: TGTGCCAGCAGCCCAAGTGTACAGGGTTTCTCCTACGAGCAGTACTTC. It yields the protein CASSPSVQGFSYEQYF.

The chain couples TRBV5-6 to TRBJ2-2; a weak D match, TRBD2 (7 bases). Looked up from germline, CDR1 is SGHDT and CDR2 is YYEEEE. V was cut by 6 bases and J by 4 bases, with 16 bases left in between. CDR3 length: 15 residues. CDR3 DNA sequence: TGTGCCAGCACCCCGGGGCGGGGGCTCACCGGGGAGCTGTTTTTT. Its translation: CASTPGRGLTGELFF.

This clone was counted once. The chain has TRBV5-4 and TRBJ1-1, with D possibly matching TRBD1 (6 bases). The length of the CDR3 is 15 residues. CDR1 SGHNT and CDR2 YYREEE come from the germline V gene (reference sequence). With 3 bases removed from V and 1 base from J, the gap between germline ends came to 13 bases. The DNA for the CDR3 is TGTGCCAGCAGCTACCTGACAGGCAGGAACACTGAAGCTTTCTTT. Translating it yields CASSYLTGRNTEAFF.

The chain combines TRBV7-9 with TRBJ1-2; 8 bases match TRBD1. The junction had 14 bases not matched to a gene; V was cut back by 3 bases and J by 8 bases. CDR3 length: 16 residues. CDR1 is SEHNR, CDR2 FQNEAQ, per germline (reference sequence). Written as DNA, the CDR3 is TGTGCCAGCAGCTTCTCCACAGGGGGAATGTGGTGGGGCTACACCTTC. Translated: CASSFSTGGMWWGYTF.

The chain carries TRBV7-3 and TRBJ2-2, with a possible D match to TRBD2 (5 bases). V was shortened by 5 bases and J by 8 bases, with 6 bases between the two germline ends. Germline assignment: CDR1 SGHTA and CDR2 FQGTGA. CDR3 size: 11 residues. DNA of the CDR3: TGTGCCAGCAGCCCGGGAGGGGAGCTGTTTTTT. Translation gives CASSPGGELFF.

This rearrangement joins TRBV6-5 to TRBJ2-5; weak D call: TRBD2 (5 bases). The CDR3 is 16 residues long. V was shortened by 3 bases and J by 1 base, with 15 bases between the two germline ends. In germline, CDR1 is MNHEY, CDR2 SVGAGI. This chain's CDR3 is CASSYISGTPQETQYF. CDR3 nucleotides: TGTGCCAGCAGTTATATAAGCGGAACCCCCCAAGAGACCCAGTACTTC.

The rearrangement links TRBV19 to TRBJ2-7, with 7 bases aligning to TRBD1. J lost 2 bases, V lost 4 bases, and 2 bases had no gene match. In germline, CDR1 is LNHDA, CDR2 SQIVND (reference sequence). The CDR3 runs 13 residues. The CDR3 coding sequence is TGTGCCAGTAGTAGAGGGGGCGCCTACGAGCAGTACTTC. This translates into CASSRGGAYEQYF.

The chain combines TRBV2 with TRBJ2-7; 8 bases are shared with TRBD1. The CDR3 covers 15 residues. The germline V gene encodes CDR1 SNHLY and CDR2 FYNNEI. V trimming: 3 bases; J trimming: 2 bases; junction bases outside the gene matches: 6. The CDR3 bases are TGTGCCAGCAGTGATCCTAGGGGACAGGCCTACGAGCAGTACTTC. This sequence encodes CASSDPRGQAYEQYF.

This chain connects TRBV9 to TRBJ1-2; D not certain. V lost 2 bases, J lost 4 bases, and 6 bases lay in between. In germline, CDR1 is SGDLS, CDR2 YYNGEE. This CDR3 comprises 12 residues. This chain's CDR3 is CASSVAAYGYTF. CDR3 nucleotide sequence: TGTGCCAGCAGCGTGGCGGCCTATGGCTACACCTTC.

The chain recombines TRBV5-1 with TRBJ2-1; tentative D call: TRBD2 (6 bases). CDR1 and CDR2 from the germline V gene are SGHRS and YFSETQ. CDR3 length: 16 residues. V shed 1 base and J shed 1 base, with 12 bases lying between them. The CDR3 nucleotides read TGCGCCAGCAGCTTGACGGCGGGAAGTTCCTACAATGAGCAGTTCTTC. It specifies CASSLTAGSSYNEQFF.

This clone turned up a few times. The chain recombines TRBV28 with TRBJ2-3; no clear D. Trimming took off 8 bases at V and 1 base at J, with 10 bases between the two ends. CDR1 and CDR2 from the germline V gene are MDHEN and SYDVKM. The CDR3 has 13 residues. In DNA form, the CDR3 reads TGTGCCAGCCACTATAGTCGCACAGATACGCAGTATTTT. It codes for CASHYSRTDTQYF.

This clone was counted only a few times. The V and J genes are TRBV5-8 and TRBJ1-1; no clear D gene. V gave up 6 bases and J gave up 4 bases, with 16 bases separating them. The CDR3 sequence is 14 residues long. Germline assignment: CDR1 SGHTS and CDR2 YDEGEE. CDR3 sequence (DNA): TGTGCCAGCATGGAGAGGGTATTTGGCACTGAAGCTTTCTTT. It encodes CASMERVFGTEAFF. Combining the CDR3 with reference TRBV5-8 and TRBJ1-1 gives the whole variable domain EAGVTQSPTHLIKTRGQQATLRCSPISGHTSVYWYQQALGLGLQFLLWYDEGEERNRGNFPPRFSGRQFPNYSSELNVNALELEDSALYLCASMERVFGTEAFFGQGTRLTVV.

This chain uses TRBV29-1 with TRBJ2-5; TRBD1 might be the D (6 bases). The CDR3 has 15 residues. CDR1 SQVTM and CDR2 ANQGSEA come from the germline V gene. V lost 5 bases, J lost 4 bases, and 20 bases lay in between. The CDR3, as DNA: TGCAGCGTTAGAAGTACAGGGTCTGGGGCAGAGACCCAGTACTTC. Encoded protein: CSVRSTGSGAETQYF.

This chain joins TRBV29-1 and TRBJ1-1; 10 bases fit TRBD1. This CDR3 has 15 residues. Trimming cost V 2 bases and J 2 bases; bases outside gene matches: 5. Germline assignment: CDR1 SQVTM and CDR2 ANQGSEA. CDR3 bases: TGCAGCGTTGAATCCAGACAGGGGGCTAACACTGAAGCTTTCTTT. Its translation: CSVESRQGANTEAFF.

The CDR3 loop reads CASSGRNGRYEQYF. CDR3 DNA sequence: TGTGCCAGCAGCGGAAGAAACGGGAGATACGAGCAGTACTTC. This chain uses TRBV14 with TRBJ2-7; a weak D match, TRBD2 (6 bases). The CDR3 spans 14 residues. CDR1 and CDR2 from the germline V gene are SGHDN and FVKESK. The ends were cut back, 5 bases at V and 4 bases at J, with 15 bases in the middle. Drawing the rest from reference TRBV14 and TRBJ2-7, the complete variable domain is EAGVTQFPSHSVIEKGQTVTLRCDPISGHDNLYWYRRVMGKEIKFLLHFVKESKQDESGMPNNRFLAERTGGTYSTLKVQPAELEDSGVYFCASSGRNGRYEQYFGPGTRLTVT.

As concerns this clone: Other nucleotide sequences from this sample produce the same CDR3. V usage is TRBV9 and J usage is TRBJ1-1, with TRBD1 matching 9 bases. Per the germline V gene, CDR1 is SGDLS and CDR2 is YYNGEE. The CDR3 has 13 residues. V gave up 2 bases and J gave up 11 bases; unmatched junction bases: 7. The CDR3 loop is CASSVDNRGHAFF. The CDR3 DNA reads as TGTGCCAGCAGCGTTGACAACAGGGGGCATGCTTTCTTT.

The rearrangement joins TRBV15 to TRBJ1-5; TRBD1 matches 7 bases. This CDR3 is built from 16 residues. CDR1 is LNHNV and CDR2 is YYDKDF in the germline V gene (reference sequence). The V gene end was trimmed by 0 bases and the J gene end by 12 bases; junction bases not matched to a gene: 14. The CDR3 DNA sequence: TGTGCCACCAGCAGAGATTCCCTACAGGGGCTGGCGTTCCAGCATTTT. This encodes CATSRDSLQGLAFQHF.